Listed here is a single T cell receptor beta chain. Its specificity is unknown. TCRdb reanalysed the 5' RACE reads using MiXCR and keeps one entry per CDR3 protein. Of hundreds of thousands of distinct CDR3 sequences detected, less than 10% appear once; the ten largest clones hold about 0.98%. The entry originates in a study of identical twins. The germline V gene encodes CDR1 SGHRS and CDR2 YFSETQ. The CDR3 totals 16 residues. V was trimmed by 0 bases and J by 2 bases, leaving 9 bases between them. The study, taken as a whole, reports: With abundant cord blood beta clonotypes, insertions were fewer; memory repertoires showed no such pattern. Invariant populations such as MAIT and iNKT cells could partly muddle zero-insertion analyses.

This sample was also put to use in a study of yellow fever vaccine responses in identical twins.

The sequence was collected from a woman aged 18-29 years in good health. V usage is TRBV5-1 and J usage is TRBJ2-6; no reliable D call. The specimen sequenced was PBMCs. The CDR3 loop reads CASSLVGSAGANVLTF. The CDR3 DNA reads as TGCGCCAGCAGCTTGGTAGGATCTGCTGGGGCCAACGTCCTGACTTTC. Full variable domain (rest looked up from reference TRBV5-1 and TRBJ2-6): KAGVTQTPRYLIKTRGQQVTLSCSPISGHRSVSWYQQTPGQGLQFLFEYFSETQRNKGNFPGRFSGRQFSNSRSEMNVSTLELGDSALYLCASSLVGSAGANVLTFGAGSRLTVL.